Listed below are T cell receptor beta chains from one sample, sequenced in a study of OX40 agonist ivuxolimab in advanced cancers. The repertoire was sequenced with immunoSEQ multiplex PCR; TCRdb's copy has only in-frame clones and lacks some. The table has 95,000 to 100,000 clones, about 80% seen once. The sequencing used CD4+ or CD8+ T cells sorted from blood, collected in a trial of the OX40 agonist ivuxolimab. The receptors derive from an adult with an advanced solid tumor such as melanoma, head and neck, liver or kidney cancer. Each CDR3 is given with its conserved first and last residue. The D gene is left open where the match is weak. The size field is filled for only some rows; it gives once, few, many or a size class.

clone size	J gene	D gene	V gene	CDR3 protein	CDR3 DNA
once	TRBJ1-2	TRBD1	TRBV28	CASRSDRVHGYTF	TGTGCCAGCAGATCCGACAGGGTCCATGGCTACACCTTC
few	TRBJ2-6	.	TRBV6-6	CASSYLLSSGANVLTF	TGTGCCAGCAGTTACCTCCTTAGCTCTGGGGCCAACGTCCTGACTTTC
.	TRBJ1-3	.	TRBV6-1	CASSEDGRLSGNTIYF	TGTGCCAGCAGTGAAGACGGACGCCTCTCTGGAAACACCATATATTTT
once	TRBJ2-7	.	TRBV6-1	CAGLDTGRGYEQYF	TGTGCCGGTCTGGATACAGGGAGAGGGTACGAGCAGTACTTC
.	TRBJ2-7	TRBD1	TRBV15	CATSRDPGTGGKQYF	TGTGCCACCAGCAGAGATCCTGGGACAGGCGGCAAGCAGTACTTC
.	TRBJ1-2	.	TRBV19	CASTPDGPGFVANYGYTF	TGTGCCAGTACCCCGGACGGTCCGGGATTCGTGGCTAACTATGGCTACACCTTC
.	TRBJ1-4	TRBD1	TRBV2	CASSRISPGQGAFEKLFF	TGTGCCAGCAGCCGGATTTCCCCGGGACAGGGGGCTTTTGAAAAACTGTTTTTT
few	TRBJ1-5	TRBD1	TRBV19	CASKPIRTGDQPQHF	TGTGCCAGTAAGCCCATCCGAACAGGGGATCAGCCCCAGCATTTT
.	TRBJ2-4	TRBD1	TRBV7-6	CASSPTTGPAKNIQYF	TGTGCCAGCAGCCCGACGACAGGGCCAGCCAAAAACATTCAGTACTTC
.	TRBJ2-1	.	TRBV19	CASSRQFREQFF	TGTGCCAGTAGTAGACAGTTCCGGGAGCAGTTCTTC
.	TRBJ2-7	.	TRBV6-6	CASSSNLGGGPFEQYF	TGTGCCAGCAGTTCGAATCTCGGAGGGGGCCCTTTTGAGCAGTACTTC
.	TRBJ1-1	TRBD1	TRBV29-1	CSVGLGGNTEAFF	TGCAGCGTTGGGCTAGGGGGCAACACTGAAGCTTTCTTT
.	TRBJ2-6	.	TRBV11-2	CASSLDGGFGANVLTF	TGTGCCAGCAGCTTAGATGGAGGGTTCGGGGCCAACGTCCTGACTTTC
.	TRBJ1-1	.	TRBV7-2	CASSPPRRGGAFF	TGTGCCAGCAGCCCGCCTCGGAGGGGGGGGGCTTTCTTT
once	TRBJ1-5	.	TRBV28	CASSWGSNQPQHF	TGTGCCAGCAGTTGGGGGAGCAATCAGCCCCAGCATTTT
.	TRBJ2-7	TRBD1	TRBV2	CASRGQGVKSEQYF	TGTGCCAGCAGGGGACAGGGGGTAAAGAGCGAGCAGTACTTC
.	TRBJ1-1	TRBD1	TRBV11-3	CANKTGANTEAFF	TGTGCCAACAAGACAGGGGCGAACACTGAAGCTTTCTTT
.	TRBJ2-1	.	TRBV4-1	CASSPYEASYNEQFF	TGCGCCAGCAGCCCTTACGAAGCGTCCTACAATGAGCAGTTCTTC
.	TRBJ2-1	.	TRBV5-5	CASSLQGTNLEQFF	TGTGCCAGCAGCTTACAGGGCACAAACCTTGAGCAGTTCTTC
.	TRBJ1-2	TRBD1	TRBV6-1	CASSDRQGKGYGYTF	TGTGCCAGCAGTGATCGACAGGGGAAGGGCTATGGCTACACCTTC
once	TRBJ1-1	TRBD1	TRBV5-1	CASSKATGEVSANTEAFF	TGCGCCAGCAGCAAGGCGACAGGGGAGGTGAGCGCGAACACTGAAGCTTTCTTT
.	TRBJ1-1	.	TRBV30	CAWNSRDREAEAFF	TGTGCCTGGAACTCACGGGACCGGGAGGCTGAAGCTTTCTTT
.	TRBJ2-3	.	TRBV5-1	CASSLGDLRADTQYF	TGCGCCAGCAGCTTGGGGGACCTCAGGGCAGATACGCAGTATTTT
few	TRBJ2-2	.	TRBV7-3	CASSLYPTDTGELFF	TGTGCCAGCAGCTTATACCCCACGGACACCGGGGAGCTGTTTTTT
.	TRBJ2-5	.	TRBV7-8	CASSLAENQETQYF	TGTGCCAGCAGCTTAGCGGAGAACCAAGAGACCCAGTACTTC
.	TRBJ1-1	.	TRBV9	CASSATPGLNTEAFF	TGTGCCAGCAGCGCTACTCCGGGTCTTAACACTGAAGCTTTCTTT
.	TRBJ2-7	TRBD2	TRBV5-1	CASSPGGTLSYEQYF	TGCGCCAGCAGCCCGGGGGGGACTCTCTCCTACGAGCAGTACTTC
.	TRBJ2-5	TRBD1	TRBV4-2	CASSPRGLGETQYF	TGTGCCAGCAGCCCCAGGGGGCTGGGGGAGACCCAGTACTTC
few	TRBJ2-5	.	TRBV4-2	CASSPGVSGHRGETQYF	TGTGCCAGCAGCCCAGGGGTTAGCGGCCACCGGGGGGAGACCCAGTACTTC
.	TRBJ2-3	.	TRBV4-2	CASSSGTTGYTDTQYF	TGTGCCAGCAGCTCGGGAACCACAGGTTACACAGATACGCAGTATTTT
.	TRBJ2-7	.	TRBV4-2	CASSQPVGTAEISYEQYF	TGTGCCAGCAGCCAACCGGTAGGGACTGCAGAAATCTCCTACGAGCAGTACTTC
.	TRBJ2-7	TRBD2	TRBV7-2	CASSLIFLAGGRSYEQYF	TGTGCCAGCAGCTTAATTTTCCTAGCGGGAGGGAGATCCTACGAGCAGTACTTC
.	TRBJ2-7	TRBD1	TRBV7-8	CASSLGQGPSEQYF	TGTGCCAGCAGCTTGGGACAGGGTCCCTCCGAGCAGTACTTC
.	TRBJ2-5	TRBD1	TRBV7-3	CASSATGSETQYF	TGTGCCAGCAGCGCGACAGGGTCCGAGACCCAGTACTTC
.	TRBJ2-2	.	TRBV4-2	CASSQDLSGIGELFF	TGTGCCAGCAGCCAAGATCTATCCGGGATCGGGGAGCTGTTTTTT
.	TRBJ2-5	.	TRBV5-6	CASSPSREGTQYF	TGTGCCAGCAGCCCATCCCGCGAGGGGACCCAGTACTTC
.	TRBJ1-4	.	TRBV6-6	CASSYTPGEKLFF	TGTGCCAGCAGTTACACTCCCGGTGAAAAACTGTTTTTT
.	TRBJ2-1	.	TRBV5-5	CASSLGQVLNEQFF	TGTGCCAGCAGCTTGGGACAGGTTCTCAATGAGCAGTTCTTC
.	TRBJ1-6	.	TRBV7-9	CASSLEWSNSPLHF	TGTGCCAGCAGCTTAGAGTGGAGTAATTCACCCCTCCACTTT
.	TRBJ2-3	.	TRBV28	CASSLDPARADTQYF	TGTGCCAGCAGTTTAGATCCCGCGCGGGCAGATACGCAGTATTTT
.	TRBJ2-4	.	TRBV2	CASRGAELAKNIQYF	TGTGCCAGCAGGGGGGCAGAACTAGCCAAAAACATTCAGTACTTC
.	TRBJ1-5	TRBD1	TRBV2	CASSRQGGSNQPQHF	TGTGCCAGCAGCCGACAGGGGGGTAGCAATCAGCCCCAGCATTTT